This T cell receptor (beta chain) was recovered during a study of identical twins. TCRdb re-called the 5' RACE reads through MiXCR, storing one row per CDR3 protein. The sample records a few hundred thousand distinct CDR3 sequences, 9% to 15% being singletons. This CDR3 region has 15 residues. The germline gives CDR1 DFQATT, CDR2 SNEGSKA (reference sequence). V was pared by 6 bases and J by 4 bases, with 11 bases of the junction left unmatched. This clonotype has a handful of counts. Another study also made use of these data, one on yellow fever vaccine responses in identical twins.

Sequencing was done on a sample of CD8+ T cells sorted from blood. The sequence was collected from a woman younger than 35 in good health. The chain has TRBV20-1 and TRBJ2-3, with TRBD2 matching 9 bases. This CDR3 reads CSAASGTTSPDTQYF. DNA of the CDR3: TGCAGTGCCGCTAGCGGGACCACCTCCCCAGATACGCAGTATTTT.